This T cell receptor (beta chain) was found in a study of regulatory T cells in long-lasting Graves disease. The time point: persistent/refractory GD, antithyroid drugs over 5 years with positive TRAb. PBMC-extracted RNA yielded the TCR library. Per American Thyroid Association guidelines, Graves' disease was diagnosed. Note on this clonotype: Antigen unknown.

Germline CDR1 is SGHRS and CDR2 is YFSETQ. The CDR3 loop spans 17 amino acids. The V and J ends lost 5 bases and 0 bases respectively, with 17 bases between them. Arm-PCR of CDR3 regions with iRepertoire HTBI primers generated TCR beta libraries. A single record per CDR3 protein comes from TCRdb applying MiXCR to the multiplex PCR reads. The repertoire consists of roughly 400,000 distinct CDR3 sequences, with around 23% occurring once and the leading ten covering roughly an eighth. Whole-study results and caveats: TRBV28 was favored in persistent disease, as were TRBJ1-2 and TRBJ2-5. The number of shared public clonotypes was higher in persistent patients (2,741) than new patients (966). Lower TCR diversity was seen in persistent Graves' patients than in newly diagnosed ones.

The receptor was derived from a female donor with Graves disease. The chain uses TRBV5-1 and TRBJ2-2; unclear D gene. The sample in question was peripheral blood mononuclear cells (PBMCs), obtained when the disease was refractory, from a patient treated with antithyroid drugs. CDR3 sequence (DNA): TGCGCCAGCAGTCTCCGAGGTGACCTCGCGAACACCGGGGAGCTGTTTTTT. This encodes CASSLRGDLANTGELFF.